The text below deals with one TCR beta chain. Its antigen is still unknown. The data derive from a study of cytomegalovirus exposure and HLA in healthy donors. The PCR ran on 60 Vbeta and 13 Jbeta primers. As handled by the study authors: An analysis performed later counted about 80 million unique TCR beta chains (approximately 11 million of them shared). Sequencing used immunoSEQ multiplex PCR; TCRdb keeps in-frame clones, though not all of them. Clone size and the V and J calls come from that table; the DNA yielded D and trimming. This table holds about 120,000 clones, over 60% found once. The germline V gene has CDR1 MNHEY and CDR2 SMNVEV (reference sequence). CDR3 length: 13 residues. Germline trimming cut 5 bases from V and 4 bases from J; bases unmatched to any gene: 4. Broader study findings: By HLA locus, TCR association rates varied in a later analysis, with DRB1 showing the most and HLA-C the fewest. A cluster of highly shared sequence variants was likely a sequencing artifact.

This sequence was found in a man aged 18 to 30 in good health and CMV-seropositive. This rearrangement joins TRBV27 to TRBJ1-2; 7 bases line up with TRBD1. The sample taken for sequencing was PBMCs. In DNA, the CDR3 is TGTGCCAGCAGTGCGGGACAGCTCTATGGCTACACCTTC. This encodes CASSAGQLYGYTF.